The 5 T cell receptor beta chains in this list originate from one sample, sequenced in a study of control samples from healthy donors and cancer patients. Data came from immunoSEQ multiplex PCR; TCRdb stores just in-frame clones and leaves some out. Of 400,000 to 500,000 clones detected, 90% appear once; the ten largest clones hold around 6.8%. The source material was PBMCs. The source is a man aged 40-50 years with head and neck cancer.

The rearrangement uses TRBV6-6 and TRBJ1-5; no reliable D call. Per germline, CDR1 MNHNY and CDR2 SVGAGI (reference sequence). Trimming removed 0 bases at V and 6 bases at J, with 6 bases between. This CDR3 has 13 residues. The CDR3 loop is CASSYSVGQPQHF. CDR3 DNA sequence: TGTGCCAGCAGTTACTCAGTAGGTCAGCCCCAGCATTTT.

This clone has a single count. The chain carries TRBV18 and TRBJ1-2; D possibly corresponds to TRBD1 (6 bases). With 4 bases removed from V and 4 bases from J, the gap between germline ends came to 13 bases. The germline V gene has CDR1 KGHSH and CDR2 LQKENI. This CDR3 is 14 amino acids long. CDR3 coding DNA: TGTGCCAGCTCACAGGACAGCCGACTCTATGGCTACACCTTC. Translating it yields CASSQDSRLYGYTF.

The chain couples TRBV5-6 to TRBJ2-7; 8 nucleotides match TRBD1. Germline CDR1 SGHDT, CDR2 YYEEEE. Unmatched junction bases numbered 11, after V lost 0 bases and J lost 6 bases. This CDR3 contains 16 residues. CDR3 DNA: TGTGCCAGCAGCTTGGGGTTTGGGCGACAGGGGTTCGAGCAGTACTTC. Its translation: CASSLGFGRQGFEQYF.

V gene TRBV7-2 combines with J gene TRBJ2-2; a weak D match, TRBD2 (6 bases). The CDR3 runs to 19 residues. In germline, CDR1 is SGHTA, CDR2 FQGNSA. The V and J ends lost 1 base and 4 bases respectively, with 22 bases between them. The CDR3 protein is CASSLDNQRVWYSTGELFF. The CDR3 DNA is TGTGCCAGCAGCTTAGACAACCAGCGGGTTTGGTATTCCACCGGGGAGCTGTTTTTT.

The chain has TRBV28 and TRBJ2-4; no clear D. CDR3 length: 16 amino acids. Germline-derived CDR1 and CDR2 are MDHEN and SYDVKM. V was cut by 1 base and J by 0 bases, with 10 bases left in between. DNA for the CDR3: TGTGCCAGCAGTTTATTAGGAGTCGTAGCCAAAAACATTCAGTACTTC. It specifies CASSLLGVVAKNIQYF. The full variable domain, completed using reference TRBV28 and TRBJ2-4, is DVKVTQSSRYLVKRTGEKVFLECVQDMDHENMFWYRQDPGLGLRLIYFSYDVKMKEKGDIPEGYSVSREKKERFSLILESASTNQTSMYLCASSLLGVVAKNIQYFGAGTRLSVL.